Shown below are 26 T cell receptor beta chains from a single sample sequenced in a study of T cell responses to AZD1222 COVID-19 vaccine. The assay was immunoSEQ multiplex PCR, and TCRdb's table has in-frame clones only and misses some. The sample yields approximately 170,000 clones, roughly nine tenths seen once. Sequenced here: peripheral blood, sampled 28 days after the second AZD1222 dose. The receptors stem from an adult who received the AZD1222 COVID-19 vaccine.

This clone has just a few counts. The CDR3 nucleotides are TGTGCCAGCAGCGCCGGGGATAGCTACGAGCAGTACTTC. Translating gives CASSAGDSYEQYF. This chain uses TRBV6-4 with TRBJ2-7; TRBD2 might be the D (5 bases). V lost 6 bases to trimming and J lost 3 bases, with 12 bases between them. Germline values: CDR1 MRHNA, CDR2 SNTAGT. This CDR3 is 13 amino acids long.

The chain employs TRBV13 and TRBJ1-2, with TRBD1 identical over 11 bases. Trimming cost V 5 bases and J 8 bases; bases outside gene matches: 10. Germline V gives CDR1 PRHDT, CDR2 FYEKMQ (reference sequence). This CDR3 spans 15 amino acids. The CDR3 bases are TGTGCCAGCAGCCAAATTGGACAGGGGGCGAAAGGCTACACCTTC. It codes for CASSQIGQGAKGYTF.

J is TRBJ1-4 and V is TRBV6-5, with D hard to call. Germline assignment: CDR1 MNHEY and CDR2 SVGAGI. The CDR3 covers 13 residues. Trimming shortened V by 0 bases and J by 11 bases, and 10 bases separated the two germline ends. CDR3 amino acids: CASSYSIAAKLFF. The CDR3 nucleotides are TGTGCCAGCAGTTACTCCATCGCGGCGAAACTGTTTTTT.

This chain uses TRBV7-7 with TRBJ2-2, with TRBD1 matching over 8 bases. The length of the CDR3 is 15 residues. CDR1 and CDR2 from the germline V gene are SSHAT and FNYEAQ (reference sequence). V shed 5 bases and J 5 bases; nucleotides not matched to a gene: 7. CDR3 in DNA: TGTGCCAGCAGCCCCTTAGGACAGGGAACCGGGGAGCTGTTTTTT. It is translated as CASSPLGQGTGELFF.

This chain connects TRBV6-5 to TRBJ2-7; 12 nucleotides agree with TRBD1. The junction had 3 bases not matched to a gene; V was cut back by 2 bases and J by 4 bases. This CDR3 is 15 amino acids long. Germline values: CDR1 MNHEY, CDR2 SVGAGI. Written as DNA, the CDR3 is TGTGCCAGCAGTTACCGGGACAGGGGGCTTTACGAGCAGTACTTC. Translating it yields CASSYRDRGLYEQYF.

The chain carries TRBV6-5 and TRBJ2-2, with 13 bases lining up with TRBD2. CDR1 and CDR2 from the germline V gene are MNHEY and SVGAGI. V shed 2 bases, J shed 4 bases, and the junction held 1 base outside the gene matches. The CDR3 is 16 residues long. The CDR3 coding sequence is TGTGCCAGCAGTTACGGGACTAGCGGGGTCACCGGGGAGCTGTTTTTT. It is translated as CASSYGTSGVTGELFF.

The chain is built from TRBV5-1 and TRBJ2-6; 7 nucleotides line up with TRBD1. The germline V gene has CDR1 SGHRS and CDR2 YFSETQ. Unmatched junction bases numbered 7, after V lost 1 base and J lost 0 bases. The length of the CDR3 is 18 residues. The CDR3 spells CASSLWTGTPSGANVLTF. As DNA, the CDR3 is TGCGCCAGCAGCTTGTGGACAGGAACCCCCTCTGGGGCCAACGTCCTGACTTTC.

V gene TRBV6-4 combines with J gene TRBJ2-1, with 9 bases fitting TRBD1. The trim removed 3 bases at V and 7 bases at J, leaving 7 bases unmatched. Germline lookup yields CDR1 MRHNA and CDR2 SNTAGT. This CDR3 is 15 amino acids long. The CDR3 reads CASSETGGAGNEQFF. The CDR3 DNA sequence: TGTGCCAGCAGTGAAACAGGGGGCGCGGGGAATGAGCAGTTCTTC.

The chain employs TRBV7-9 and TRBJ2-5, with 8 positions matching TRBD2. CDR1 SEHNR and CDR2 FQNEAQ come from the germline V gene (reference sequence). The CDR3 is 17 amino acids. V lost 4 bases to trimming and J lost 5 bases; unmatched junction nucleotides: 15. CDR3 loop: CASSSPLVGGADETQYF. The CDR3 coding sequence is TGTGCCAGCAGCTCGCCACTTGTCGGGGGGGCCGATGAGACCCAGTACTTC.

The chain combines TRBV4-2 with TRBJ1-2, with a tentative D call TRBD1 (5 bases). This CDR3 is built from 15 residues. Germline CDR1 is LGHNA and CDR2 is YNFKEQ. V was shortened by 1 base and J by 4 bases, with 13 bases between the two germline ends. The CDR3 loop is CASSQARTGPYGYTF. The CDR3 DNA reads as TGTGCCAGCAGCCAAGCCCGTACAGGCCCCTATGGCTACACCTTC.

The rearrangement links TRBV5-1 to TRBJ2-1, with a tentative D call TRBD1 (6 bases). Germline V gene data show CDR1 as SGHRS and CDR2 as YFSETQ. The CDR3 has 13 amino acids. V was pared by 4 bases and J by 3 bases, with 8 bases between. DNA of the CDR3: TGCGCCAGCAGCCAACAGGGCTACAATGAGCAGTTCTTC. Translation: CASSQQGYNEQFF. Drawing the rest from reference TRBV5-1 and TRBJ2-1, the complete variable domain is KAGVTQTPRYLIKTRGQQVTLSCSPISGHRSVSWYQQTPGQGLQFLFEYFSETQRNKGNFPGRFSGRQFSNSRSEMNVSTLELGDSALYLCASSQQGYNEQFFGPGTRLTVL.

The rearrangement joins TRBV7-2 to TRBJ2-7, with D possibly being TRBD2 (7 bases). The CDR3 is 15 residues long. Germline V CDR1 and CDR2: SGHTA, FQGNSA. Trimming cost V 8 bases and J 2 bases, with 19 bases left between them. The CDR3 DNA is TGTGCCAGCTCCCTGGGGGCGGGGGTAACCTACGAGCAGTACTTC. It encodes CASSLGAGVTYEQYF.

The gene calls are TRBV3-1 (or the pseudogene TRBV3-2) and TRBJ1-2, with a possible D match to TRBD1 (6 bases). This CDR3 is built from 13 residues. Germline loops: CDR1 LGHDT, CDR2 YNNKEL (reference sequence). The ends were cut back, 7 bases at V and 8 bases at J, with 17 bases in the middle. As DNA, the CDR3 is TGTGCCAGCACGATATCGGGGGGGCAGGGCTACACCTTC. Amino acids: CASTISGGQGYTF.

This chain links TRBV7-9 with TRBJ2-7; possible D gene TRBD2, 6 bases. This CDR3 is 14 amino acids long. V was clipped by 5 bases and J by 5 bases, with 16 bases between them. Per germline, CDR1 SEHNR and CDR2 FQNEAQ (reference sequence). The CDR3 is CASSPRRERNEQYF. CDR3 DNA: TGTGCCAGCAGCCCGAGGCGGGAACGAAACGAGCAGTACTTC.

The gene calls are TRBV19 and TRBJ1-1; D gene ambiguous. The CDR3 spans 13 residues. Germline lookup yields CDR1 LNHDA and CDR2 SQIVND (reference sequence). Trimming removed 3 bases at V and 4 bases at J, with 9 bases between. The CDR3 sequence: CASSIPGVTEAFF. The CDR3 nucleotides are TGTGCCAGTAGTATCCCAGGCGTCACTGAAGCTTTCTTT.

The CDR3 nucleotides read TGTGCCAGCTTTACTTACTCGAACACTGAAGCTTTCTTT. Translating it yields CASFTYSNTEAFF. The chain couples TRBV27 to TRBJ1-1; no clear D gene. The CDR3 spans 13 residues. The germline V gene encodes CDR1 MNHEY and CDR2 SMNVEV (reference sequence). Trimming took 8 bases from V and 1 from J, leaving 11 bases between them.

The genes are TRBV6-2 or TRBV6-3 and TRBJ1-2; no definite D call. The V gene's germline CDR1 is MNHEY and CDR2 SVGEGT. This CDR3 contains 16 residues. Trimming shortened V by 4 bases and J by 2 bases, and 17 bases separated the two germline ends. The CDR3 reads CASSSTDLPVNYGYTF. The CDR3 DNA reads as TGTGCCAGCAGTTCGACCGACCTCCCAGTCAACTATGGCTACACCTTC.

The chain has TRBV7-2 and TRBJ2-1; perhaps TRBD2 as D (5 bases). Trimming removed 1 base at V and 4 bases at J, with 11 bases between. There are 15 residues in the CDR3. Germline CDR1 reads SGHTA; CDR2 reads FQGNSA. The CDR3 DNA reads TGTGCCAGCAGCTTAGGCTCGGACTTTTACAATGAGCAGTTCTTC. Translated, it gives CASSLGSDFYNEQFF. The whole variable domain, filled in from reference TRBV7-2 and TRBJ2-1, reads GAGVSQSPSNKVTEKGKDVELRCDPISGHTALYWYRQSLGQGLEFLIYFQGNSAPDKSGLPSDRFSAERTGGSVSTLTIQRTQQEDSAVYLCASSLGSDFYNEQFFGPGTRLTVL.

This clone was seen just once. The rearrangement links TRBV11-2 to TRBJ1-2, with D unclear. The CDR3 runs 13 residues. Trimming removed 2 bases at V and 7 bases at J, with 11 bases between. Germline CDR1 reads SGHAT; CDR2 reads FQNNGV. CDR3 sequence (DNA): TGTGCCAGCAGCTTATACGTGCGGCGTGGCTACACCTTC. Its protein product is CASSLYVRRGYTF.

The rearrangement links TRBV19 to TRBJ1-5; 8 bases match TRBD1. The CDR3 extends over 15 amino acids. V lost 3 bases, J lost 5 bases, and 6 bases stayed unmatched. Looked up from germline, CDR1 is LNHDA and CDR2 is SQIVND (reference sequence). The CDR3 spells CASSIGQGKDQPQHF. The DNA of the CDR3 is TGTGCCAGTAGTATCGGACAGGGCAAGGATCAGCCCCAGCATTTT. Full variable domain (missing parts from reference TRBV19 and TRBJ1-5): DGGITQSPKYLFRKEGQNVTLSCEQNLNHDAMYWYRQDPGQGLRLIYYSQIVNDFQKGDIAEGYSVSREKKESFPLTVTSAQKNPTAFYLCASSIGQGKDQPQHFGDGTRLSIL.

This chain links TRBV19 with TRBJ2-3; a possible D gene is TRBD1 (5 bases). The germline CDR1 and CDR2 sequences are LNHDA and SQIVND (reference sequence). The length of the CDR3 is 14 residues. The germline V and J ends were trimmed by 3 bases and 4 bases, with 11 bases remaining between them. CDR3 sequence (DNA): TGTGCCAGTAGTATTCAGGGATTGGCAGATACGCAGTATTTT. It translates to CASSIQGLADTQYF.

This rearrangement joins TRBV4-3 to TRBJ1-2; D may be TRBD1 (6 bases). The CDR3 has 15 amino acids. V lost 0 bases to trimming and J lost 3 bases, with 11 bases between them. Germline V gene data show CDR1 as LGHNA and CDR2 as YSLEER. CDR3 DNA sequence: TGCGCCAGCAGCCAAGATTCGGGGGCGGACTATGGCTACACCTTC. Its protein is CASSQDSGADYGYTF.

The chain carries TRBV10-3 and TRBJ1-2, with D maybe TRBD1 (6 bases). With 3 bases removed from V and 7 bases from J, the gap between germline ends came to 12 bases. This CDR3 has 13 amino acids. Germline values: CDR1 ENHRY, CDR2 SYGVKD. Written as DNA, the CDR3 is TGTGCCATCAGTGACCCCCCCAGGGGTGGCTACACCTTC. Protein: CAISDPPRGGYTF.

This clone was counted between two and nine times. The rearrangement links TRBV19 to TRBJ1-3, with D possibly TRBD1 on 6 matching bases. This CDR3 has 17 residues. CDR1 and CDR2 (germline): LNHDA, SQIVND (reference sequence). Trimming left V 3 bases short and J 0 bases short, with 15 bases between. The CDR3 DNA sequence: TGTGCCAGTAGTATCCCGGCAGGGGCTATCTCTGGAAACACCATATATTTT. Amino acid sequence: CASSIPAGAISGNTIYF.

This clone was picked up one time. The chain joins TRBV19 to TRBJ2-3; D may correspond to TRBD1 or TRBD2 (5 bases each). CDR3 size: 15 residues. CDR1 LNHDA and CDR2 SQIVND come from the germline V gene (reference sequence). V was cut by 3 bases and J by 3 bases, with 13 bases left in between. The CDR3 coding sequence is TGTGCCAGTAGTATCGGGGCAGATAGAACAGATACGCAGTATTTT. Translated, it gives CASSIGADRTDTQYF. Combining the CDR3 with reference TRBV19 and TRBJ2-3 gives the whole variable domain DGGITQSPKYLFRKEGQNVTLSCEQNLNHDAMYWYRQDPGQGLRLIYYSQIVNDFQKGDIAEGYSVSREKKESFPLTVTSAQKNPTAFYLCASSIGADRTDTQYFGPGTRLTVL.

CDR3 loop: CASSPTDREETQYF. The DNA of the CDR3 is TGTGCCAGCAGCCCTACGGACAGGGAAGAGACCCAGTACTTC. The chain links TRBV5-6 to TRBJ2-5, with 8 bases matching TRBD1. J gave up 3 bases and V 4 bases, and 5 bases lay outside the gene matches. Germline V gene sequence: CDR1 SGHDT, CDR2 YYEEEE. The CDR3 length is 14 residues.